The 20 T cell receptor beta chains below all came from one sample that was sequenced in a study of cytomegalovirus exposure and HLA in healthy donors. Primers included in the PCR were 60 Vbeta and 13 Jbeta primers. Repertoires were generated with immunoSEQ multiplex PCR, while TCRdb's copy carries only in-frame clones and drops some. The table lists about 140,000 clones, about 80% of them singletons. The sequencing sample was made of PBMCs. All receptors come from a woman aged 60 to 75 in good health and CMV-seropositive.

The chain carries TRBV7-9 and TRBJ1-1; D uncertain. Looked up from germline, CDR1 is SEHNR and CDR2 is FQNEAQ (reference sequence). The CDR3 extends over 13 amino acids. Trimming took 3 bases from V and 6 from J, leaving 11 bases between them. CDR3 amino acids: CASSLGGQAEAFF. As DNA, the CDR3 is TGTGCCAGCAGCTTGGGCGGGCAAGCTGAAGCTTTCTTT.

Only one count was recorded for this clone. The chain employs TRBV28 and TRBJ1-2, with a possible D match to TRBD1 (6 bases). CDR1 MDHEN and CDR2 SYDVKM come from the germline V gene. Trimming pared 8 bases from V and 8 bases from J, leaving 30 bases between. There are 17 residues in the CDR3. The CDR3, as DNA: TGTGCCAGCGCCCCGTCGAGGGGGGGGCGGCAGGGGCACGGCTACACCTTC. It yields the protein CASAPSRGGRQGHGYTF.

V usage is TRBV18 and J usage is TRBJ2-5; tentative D call: TRBD1 (6 bases). The tail of the sequence fits TRBJ2-7 better, so the J call may be wrong. CDR3 size: 14 residues. Germline V CDR1 and CDR2: KGHSH, LQKENI. The chain's CDR3 is CASSPREGAYEQYF. The CDR3 DNA reads as TGTGCCAGCTCACCCCGTGAGGGGGCCTACGAGCAGTACTTC.

With respect to this clone: An end of the junction does not agree with germline; a read error may underlie this. This chain connects TRBV7-3 to TRBJ2-3, with 16 bases that match TRBD2. Germline V gene data show CDR1 as SGHTA and CDR2 as FQGTGA. The CDR3 contains 19 residues. Here the CDR3 DNA reads TGTGCCAGCAGCTCGGGACTAGCGGGAGGGCCGACTAGCACAGATACGCAGTACTTT. Its translation is CASSSGLAGGPTSTDTQYF.

The chain links TRBV27 to TRBJ1-2; 10 nucleotides match TRBD1. This CDR3 has 13 amino acids. V dropped 6 bases and J dropped 8; count of bases not matched to a gene: 6. Germline values: CDR1 MNHEY, CDR2 SMNVEV (reference sequence). The CDR3 sequence is CASSQGTGVGYTF. DNA for the CDR3: TGTGCCAGCAGCCAAGGGACAGGGGTCGGCTACACCTTC.

The rearrangement joins TRBV4-3 to TRBJ2-7; TRBD2 agrees at 11 bases. Trimming cost V 2 bases and J 2 bases; bases outside gene matches: 8. Germline CDR1 LGHNA, CDR2 YSLEER. The CDR3 covers 17 residues. The CDR3 DNA reads as TGCGCCAGCAGCCAACACACCGGGACTAGCGGTACCTACGAGCAGTACTTC. It is translated as CASSQHTGTSGTYEQYF.

The gene calls are TRBV28 and TRBJ2-7; 10 bases fit TRBD2. After removal of 6 bases from V and 3 bases from J, the junction contained 5 bases not matched to a gene. The CDR3 runs to 14 residues. Germline CDR1 is MDHEN and CDR2 is SYDVKM. In DNA form, the CDR3 reads TGTGCCAGCAGAGCTAGCGGGAGACTCTACGAGCAGTACTTC. It is translated as CASRASGRLYEQYF.

This clone was counted a few times. The chain combines TRBV7-2 with TRBJ2-3; maybe TRBD1 (5 bases). This CDR3 comprises 13 residues. V lost 5 bases to trimming and J lost 5 bases, with 11 bases between them. Germline-derived CDR1 and CDR2 are SGHTA and FQGNSA. In DNA form, the CDR3 reads TGTGCCAGCAGCGCAATAGGGGAAGATACGCAGTATTTT. Translated, it gives CASSAIGEDTQYF.

This clone was detected only once. The chain is built from TRBV30 and TRBJ1-6; a possible D gene is TRBD1 (5 bases). V was clipped by 5 bases and J by 6 bases, with 14 bases between them. Germline CDR1 GTSNPN, CDR2 SVGIG (reference sequence). The CDR3 is 14 amino acids. The CDR3 spells CAWQPGLSNSPLHF. For the CDR3, the DNA is TGTGCCTGGCAACCGGGACTCTCTAATTCACCCCTCCACTTT.

The chain couples TRBV27 to TRBJ1-1; 7 bases fit TRBD1. Germline V gives CDR1 MNHEY, CDR2 SMNVEV (reference sequence). With V trimmed by 5 bases and J by 6 bases, 9 bases remained unmatched. The CDR3 is 14 amino acids. The CDR3 DNA is TGTGCCAGCAGTACCCAGACAGGGTCGGCTGAAGCTTTCTTT. It codes for CASSTQTGSAEAFF.

V gene TRBV6-6 combines with J gene TRBJ2-5; D remains unclear. The CDR3 has 13 residues. The ends were cut back, 2 bases at V and 5 bases at J, with 9 bases in the middle. Germline CDR1 MNHNY, CDR2 SVGAGI (reference sequence). This CDR3 is CASSYRVGETQYF. The CDR3 bases are TGTGCCAGCAGTTACCGAGTGGGCGAGACCCAGTACTTC.

This chain uses TRBV2 with TRBJ2-3; perhaps TRBD2 as D (5 bases). CDR3 length: 15 residues. In germline, CDR1 is SNHLY, CDR2 FYNNEI. V shed 6 bases and J shed 6 bases, with 19 bases lying between them. The CDR3 region has the DNA TGTGCCAGCAGGCGGAGGACCAGACAAGGGGATACGCAGTATTTT. Translating gives CASRRRTRQGDTQYF.

The chain couples TRBV7-2 to TRBJ2-3; perhaps TRBD2 as D (5 bases). The CDR3 sequence is 17 residues long. Trimming left V 2 bases short and J 2 bases short, with 17 bases between. In germline, CDR1 is SGHTA, CDR2 FQGNSA. The CDR3 nucleotides read TGTGCCAGCAGCTTAAGGCTAGCCTCCGGGGACACAGATACGCAGTATTTT. Protein product: CASSLRLASGDTDTQYF.

This CDR3 reads CASSIAQGATGANVLTF. The CDR3 DNA follows: TGTGCCAGTAGTATCGCACAGGGGGCTACAGGGGCCAACGTCCTGACTTTC. V gene TRBV19 combines with J gene TRBJ2-6; 9 bases map to TRBD1. The CDR3 extends over 17 amino acids. V was pared by 3 bases and J by 4 bases, with 7 bases of the junction left unmatched. CDR1 and CDR2 from the germline V gene are LNHDA and SQIVND (reference sequence).

The chain uses TRBV5-1 and TRBJ2-7, with a tentative D call TRBD1 (6 bases). V was pared by 8 bases and J by 1 base, with 13 bases between. Germline V CDR1 and CDR2: SGHRS, YFSETQ. The CDR3 extends over 13 amino acids. The CDR3 loop reads CASSWDTSYEQYF. CDR3 bases: TGCGCCAGTTCCTGGGACACTTCCTACGAGCAGTACTTC.

V gene TRBV7-8 combines with J gene TRBJ1-3; D may be TRBD1 (5 bases). Germline values: CDR1 SGHVS, CDR2 FQNEAQ. The length of the CDR3 is 17 residues. Trimming left V 1 base short and J 0 bases short, with 13 bases between. The CDR3 coding sequence is TGTGCCAGCAGCTTAGTTGGGGGGAGACCCTCTGGAAACACCATATATTTT. Its translation is CASSLVGGRPSGNTIYF.

This sequence joins TRBV12-5 and TRBJ1-1; no firm D call. This CDR3 is built from 11 residues. The V gene's germline CDR1 is LGHNT and CDR2 FRNRAP. Trimming cost V 6 bases and J 2 bases, with 4 bases left between them. CDR3 DNA sequence: TGTGCTAGTGGCCCTAACACTGAAGCTTTCTTT. Translating it yields CASGPNTEAFF.

The rearrangement links TRBV7-2 to TRBJ2-3; 10 bases match TRBD2. Per germline, CDR1 SGHTA and CDR2 FQGNSA. The CDR3 has 19 amino acids. J lost 1 base, V lost 1 base, and 11 bases had no gene match. Written as DNA, the CDR3 is TGTGCCAGCAGCTTAGACTATCGTACTAGCGGGACGGGCACAGATACGCAGTATTTT. This encodes CASSLDYRTSGTGTDTQYF.

Regarding this clone: Distinct nucleotide sequences in the sample also encode this CDR3. The chain employs TRBV1 and TRBJ2-7; TRBD2, the table's D call, was not compared with the DNA. TRBV1 is reported as a pseudogene. This CDR3 comprises 17 residues. CDR3 nucleotide sequence: TGCACCAGCAGCCTTGTGACTAGTCCTTCCCCAAACTACGAGCAGTACTTC. Translated: CTSSLVTSPSPNYEQYF.

The chain is built from TRBV29-1 and TRBJ2-7; 7 bases line up with TRBD1. Germline values: CDR1 SQVTM, CDR2 ANQGSEA. There are 12 residues in the CDR3. The V gene end was trimmed by 6 bases and the J gene end by 0 bases; junction bases not matched to a gene: 2. CDR3 bases: TGCAGCGTCCGGACAGGCTCCTACGAGCAGTACTTC. Translated, it gives CSVRTGSYEQYF.